The 25 T cell receptor beta chains given below trace back to one sample, sequenced in a study of cytomegalovirus exposure and HLA in healthy donors. The PCR ran on 60 Vbeta and 13 Jbeta primers. Method: immunoSEQ multiplex PCR; TCRdb's copy keeps in-frame clones and lacks some. The profile covers 85,000 to 100,000 clones, with around 64% appearing a single time and roughly 3% taken by the ten largest. The sample was PBMCs. The source is a man aged 55 to 70 in good health and CMV-seronegative.

Comments on this clone: Other nucleotide sequences from this sample produce the same CDR3. V gene TRBV5-1 combines with J gene TRBJ1-3, with 7 bases that match TRBD1. In germline, CDR1 is SGHRS, CDR2 YFSETQ. This CDR3 is built from 15 residues. J gave up 2 bases and V 0 bases, and 2 bases lay outside the gene matches. CDR3 loop: CASSLEGGPGNTIYF. The CDR3 DNA reads as TGCGCCAGCAGCTTGGAAGGGGGCCCTGGAAACACCATATATTTT.

The V call is TRBV7-6, the J call TRBJ1-3; TRBD1 aligns across 8 bases. The CDR3 runs 15 residues. The ends lost 8 bases at V and 4 bases at J; junction bases unmatched: 10. The germline gives CDR1 SGHVS, CDR2 FNYEAQ. The CDR3 is CASSDHRGSGNTIYF. The CDR3 bases are TGTGCCAGCTCCGATCACAGGGGGTCAGGAAACACCATATATTTT.

This clone was seen a handful of times. The chain is built from TRBV28 and TRBJ1-1, with TRBD1 matching 8 bases. The CDR3 has 14 residues. CDR1 is MDHEN, CDR2 SYDVKM, per germline. Trimming cost V 8 bases and J 5 bases; bases outside gene matches: 10. The CDR3 coding sequence is TGTGCCAGCGGGCTGCAGGGGGCAGAAACTGAAGCTTTCTTT. Amino acid sequence: CASGLQGAETEAFF.

The chain has TRBV6-1 and TRBJ2-7; the D gene is possibly TRBD2 (5 bases). Trimming removed 5 bases at V and 3 bases at J, with 14 bases between. The CDR3 length is 14 residues. Germline-derived CDR1 and CDR2 are MNHNS and SASEGT. As DNA, the CDR3 is TGTGCCAGCAGTTTTGATAGCGCGAGCTACGAGCAGTACTTC. Translated: CASSFDSASYEQYF.

V gene TRBV29-1 combines with J gene TRBJ1-2; D is undetermined. This CDR3 contains 11 residues. V was shortened by 6 bases and J by 4 bases, with 9 bases between the two germline ends. CDR1 and CDR2 from the germline V gene are SQVTM and ANQGSEA. The CDR3 DNA reads as TGCAGCGTGCCGGAGAGCTATGGCTACACCTTC. Encoded protein: CSVPESYGYTF.

This chain links TRBV11-2 with TRBJ2-7; 9 nucleotides align to TRBD1. V shed 3 bases and J 2 bases; nucleotides not matched to a gene: 2. Germline CDR1 SGHAT, CDR2 FQNNGV. The CDR3 extends over 14 amino acids. In DNA, the CDR3 is TGTGCCAGCAGCTTCGGACAGGGGACCTACGAGCAGTACTTC. Translation gives CASSFGQGTYEQYF. The full variable domain, completed using reference TRBV11-2 and TRBJ2-7, is EAGVAQSPRYKIIEKRQSVAFWCNPISGHATLYWYQQILGQGPKLLIQFQNNGVVDDSQLPKDRFSAERLKGVDSTLKIQPAKLEDSAVYLCASSFGQGTYEQYFGPGTRLTVT.

Worth noting for this clone: This CDR3 is missing its conserved last phenylalanine or tryptophan, likely due to a read error. This chain uses TRBV27 with TRBJ1-2; TRBD1 might be the D (6 bases). This CDR3 spans 15 amino acids. V was pared by 3 bases and J by 0 bases, with 11 bases between. In germline, CDR1 is MNHEY, CDR2 SMNVEV (reference sequence). CDR3 DNA: TGTGCCAGCAGTTTTAGAGGACAGTCTAACTATGGCTACACCCTC. This encodes CASSFRGQSNYGYTL.

This clone occurred once. This CDR3 is CASSLVDSSYEQYF. The CDR3 nucleotides are TGCGCCAGCAGCTTAGTGGACAGCTCCTACGAGCAGTACTTC. V usage is TRBV5-1 and J usage is TRBJ2-7; D is perhaps TRBD1 (6 bases). V gave up 2 bases and J gave up 0 bases, with 9 bases separating them. The CDR3 runs to 14 residues. CDR1 is SGHRS and CDR2 is YFSETQ in the germline V gene. Looking up the rest from reference TRBV5-1 and TRBJ2-7 gives the full variable domain: KAGVTQTPRYLIKTRGQQVTLSCSPISGHRSVSWYQQTPGQGLQFLFEYFSETQRNKGNFPGRFSGRQFSNSRSEMNVSTLELGDSALYLCASSLVDSSYEQYFGPGTRLTVT.

Details on this clone: This specimen includes other DNA sequences encoding the same CDR3. This chain links TRBV19 with TRBJ2-7; D is ambiguous. Germline CDR1 reads LNHDA; CDR2 reads SQIVND (reference sequence). The CDR3 is made up of 11 amino acids. V lost 5 bases and J lost 2, with 4 bases in between. The CDR3 sequence is CASSSTYEQYF. DNA of the CDR3: TGTGCCAGTAGTTCCACCTACGAGCAGTACTTC.

V usage is TRBV6-5 and J usage is TRBJ1-1, with D unresolved. The CDR3 runs to 14 residues. V dropped 9 bases and J dropped 1 base, with 15 bases sitting between them. Germline lookup yields CDR1 MNHEY and CDR2 SVGAGI. CDR3 protein: CASTGGRWNTEAFF. The CDR3, as DNA: TGTGCCAGTACGGGAGGAAGATGGAACACTGAAGCTTTCTTT.

The chain employs TRBV27 and TRBJ2-5; no definite D call. CDR1 is MNHEY, CDR2 SMNVEV, per germline (reference sequence). The V end was cut by 4 bases, the J end by 5 bases, with 14 bases between. This CDR3 is 14 amino acids long. The CDR3 sequence is CASSSQATRETQYF. The CDR3 DNA reads as TGTGCCAGCAGTTCCCAAGCGACCCGGGAGACCCAGTACTTC.

This chain uses TRBV28 with TRBJ2-7; D is possibly TRBD1 (6 bases). The CDR3 consists of 12 residues. Trimming took off 6 bases at V and 6 bases at J, with 12 bases between the two ends. CDR1 and CDR2 (germline): MDHEN, SYDVKM. CDR3 amino acids: CASRDEGGEQYF. The CDR3 DNA sequence: TGTGCCAGCAGAGATGAAGGGGGCGAGCAGTACTTC.

The chain links TRBV27 to TRBJ2-7, with a possible D match to TRBD1 (5 bases). The CDR3 covers 14 residues. Per the germline V gene, CDR1 is MNHEY and CDR2 is SMNVEV (reference sequence). The V end lost 5 bases, the J end lost 7 bases, and 18 bases lay between the germline ends. CDR3 loop: CASSLRQSSGEQYF. The CDR3 coding sequence is TGTGCCAGCAGTCTGCGACAGAGCTCCGGGGAGCAGTACTTC.

This clone has just a few counts. The V and J genes are TRBV11-2 and TRBJ1-5; D call uncertain. Per the germline V gene, CDR1 is SGHAT and CDR2 is FQNNGV. V lost 1 base to trimming and J lost 6 bases, with 10 bases between them. The CDR3 length is 14 residues. CDR3: CASSLAQFAQPQHF. The CDR3 DNA reads as TGTGCCAGCAGCTTAGCCCAGTTCGCTCAGCCCCAGCATTTT.

The V gene is TRBV10-3, the J gene TRBJ2-1; 13 bases agree with TRBD2. Germline lookup yields CDR1 ENHRY and CDR2 SYGVKD. V trimming: 7 bases; J trimming: 2 bases; junction bases outside the gene matches: 2. CDR3 length: 15 residues. The CDR3 here is CAIKLAGGTYNEQFF. CDR3 DNA sequence: TGTGCCATCAAACTAGCGGGGGGGACCTACAATGAGCAGTTCTTC.

The chain uses TRBV28 and TRBJ2-7; D is unresolved. The germline V gene encodes CDR1 MDHEN and CDR2 SYDVKM. V dropped 6 bases and J dropped 4 bases, with 7 bases sitting between them. The CDR3 length is 11 residues. The CDR3 spells CASSHGYEQYF. CDR3 coding DNA: TGTGCCAGCAGCCACGGGTACGAGCAGTACTTC.

The CDR3 nucleotides read TGTGCCAGCAGCCAAGAAACGGGAGGGCCGGGTGAGCAGTACTTC. This codes for CASSQETGGPGEQYF. The chain carries TRBV4-2 and TRBJ2-7; 8 nucleotides match TRBD2. Germline V gives CDR1 LGHNA, CDR2 YNFKEQ. The CDR3 loop spans 15 amino acids. With 0 bases clipped from V and 7 bases from J, the junction kept 8 bases outside the gene matches.

This chain uses TRBV19 with TRBJ2-5, with a weak D call TRBD2 (6 bases). The CDR3 length is 13 residues. V was shortened by 2 bases and J by 4 bases, with 8 bases between the two germline ends. The germline V gene has CDR1 LNHDA and CDR2 SQIVND (reference sequence). CDR3 bases: TGTGCCAGTAGTATAAGGGGAGGAGAGACCCAGTACTTC. This codes for CASSIRGGETQYF.

A remark on this clone: Other DNA variants within this sample encode the same CDR3. The chain is built from TRBV2 and TRBJ1-1, with TRBD1 identical over 12 bases. Germline loops: CDR1 SNHLY, CDR2 FYNNEI. The trim removed 9 bases at V and 6 bases at J, leaving 5 bases unmatched. This CDR3 comprises 13 residues. The CDR3 spells CARGQGADSEAFF. CDR3 bases: TGTGCCAGGGGACAGGGGGCGGACTCTGAAGCTTTCTTT.

This clone occurred a few times. This rearrangement joins TRBV28 to TRBJ2-4, with TRBD1 matching 8 bases. V gave up 4 bases and J gave up 6 bases; unmatched junction bases: 14. The CDR3 covers 17 residues. CDR1 MDHEN and CDR2 SYDVKM come from the germline V gene. Here the CDR3 reads CASSSIPGTGVGNIQYF. CDR3 coding DNA: TGTGCCAGCAGTTCCATCCCCGGGACAGGAGTTGGAAACATTCAGTACTTC.

The count of this clone is one. V gene TRBV27 combines with J gene TRBJ1-1, with D possibly being TRBD1 (6 bases). The CDR3 totals 16 residues. The germline gives CDR1 MNHEY, CDR2 SMNVEV (reference sequence). The V gene lost 6 bases and the J gene lost 0 bases, with 17 bases spanning the gap. In nucleotides, the CDR3 is TGTGCCAGCAGCCGAAACCTAGGGGGAGTGAACACTGAAGCTTTCTTT. The encoded protein is CASSRNLGGVNTEAFF.

The chain uses TRBV4-1 and TRBJ2-4; 9 nucleotides agree with TRBD2. This CDR3 comprises 18 residues. The ends lost 4 bases at V and 1 base at J; junction bases unmatched: 11. Germline CDR1 is MGHRA and CDR2 is YSYEKL. The CDR3 nucleotides are TGCGCCAGCAGCCCGGGCCTGGCGGGAGGGCCGGCCAAAAACATTCAGTACTTC. Translation: CASSPGLAGGPAKNIQYF.

This clone occurred a few times. This rearrangement joins TRBV6-1 to TRBJ2-1; TRBD2 is a possible D gene (6 bases). Germline V gives CDR1 MNHNS, CDR2 SASEGT. Trimming took 5 bases from V and 3 from J, leaving 11 bases between them. This CDR3 is built from 14 residues. CDR3 DNA: TGTGCCAGCAGTCCCGGGGGTGTCTACAATGAGCAGTTCTTC. This sequence encodes CASSPGGVYNEQFF.

The chain recombines TRBV4-2 with TRBJ2-1; 12 nucleotides match TRBD2. CDR1 is LGHNA and CDR2 is YNFKEQ in the germline V gene. Trimming took 1 base from V and 0 from J; bases not matched to a gene: 10. The CDR3 spans 20 residues. CDR3 nucleotide sequence: TGTGCCAGCAGCCAAGTAAAGGGACTAGCGGGTTCGAGCTCCTACAATGAGCAGTTCTTC. It specifies CASSQVKGLAGSSSYNEQFF.

Comments on this clone: Being one base from a much bigger clone, this may be a read error. Other DNA sequences of this sample code for an identical CDR3. The CDR3 DNA follows: TGCGCCAGCAGCCGCGAGGAGATTAATTCACCCCTCCACTTT. It is translated as CASSREEINSPLHF. The genes are TRBV4-1 and TRBJ1-6; D is uncertain. Germline-derived CDR1 and CDR2 are MGHRA and YSYEKL. This CDR3 has 14 amino acids. The germline V and J ends were trimmed by 4 bases and 6 bases, with 10 bases remaining between them.